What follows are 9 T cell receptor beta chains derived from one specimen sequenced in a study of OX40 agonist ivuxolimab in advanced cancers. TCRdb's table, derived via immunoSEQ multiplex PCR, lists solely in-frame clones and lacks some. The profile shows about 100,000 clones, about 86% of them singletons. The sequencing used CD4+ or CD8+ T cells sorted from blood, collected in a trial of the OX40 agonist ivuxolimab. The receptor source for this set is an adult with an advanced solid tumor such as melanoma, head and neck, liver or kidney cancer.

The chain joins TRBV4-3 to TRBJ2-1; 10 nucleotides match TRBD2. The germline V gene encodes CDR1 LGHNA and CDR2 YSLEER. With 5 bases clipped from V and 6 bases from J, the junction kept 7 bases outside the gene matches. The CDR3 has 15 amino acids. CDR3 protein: CASSDRTSGINEQFF. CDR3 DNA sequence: TGCGCCAGCAGCGATCGGACTAGCGGAATCAATGAGCAGTTCTTC.

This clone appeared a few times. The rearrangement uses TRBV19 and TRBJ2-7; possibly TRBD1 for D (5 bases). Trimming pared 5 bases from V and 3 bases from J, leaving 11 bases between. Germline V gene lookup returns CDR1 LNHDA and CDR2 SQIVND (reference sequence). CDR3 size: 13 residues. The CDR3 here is CASSEFGHYEQYF. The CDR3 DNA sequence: TGTGCCAGTAGTGAATTCGGACACTACGAGCAGTACTTC.

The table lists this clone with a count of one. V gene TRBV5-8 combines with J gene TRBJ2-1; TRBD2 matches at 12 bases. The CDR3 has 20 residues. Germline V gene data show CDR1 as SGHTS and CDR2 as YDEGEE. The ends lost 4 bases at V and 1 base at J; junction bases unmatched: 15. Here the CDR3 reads CASSPSSGRDHQLSYNEQFF. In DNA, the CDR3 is TGTGCCAGCAGCCCGTCTAGCGGGAGGGACCACCAGCTTTCCTACAATGAGCAGTTCTTC.

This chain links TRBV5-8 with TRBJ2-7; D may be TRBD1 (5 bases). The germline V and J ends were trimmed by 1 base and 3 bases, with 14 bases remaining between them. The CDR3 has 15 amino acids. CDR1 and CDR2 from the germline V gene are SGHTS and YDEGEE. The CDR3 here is CASSLSQARFYEQYF. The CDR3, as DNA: TGTGCCAGCAGCTTGTCACAGGCGCGGTTCTACGAGCAGTACTTC.

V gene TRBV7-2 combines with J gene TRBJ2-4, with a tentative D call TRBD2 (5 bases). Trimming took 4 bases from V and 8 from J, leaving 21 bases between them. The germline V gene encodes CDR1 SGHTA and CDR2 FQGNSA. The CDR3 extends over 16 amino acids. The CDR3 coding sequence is TGTGCCAGCAGCTCTCAAGTAGGGAGCAAGTTAGACATTCAGTACTTC. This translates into CASSSQVGSKLDIQYF.

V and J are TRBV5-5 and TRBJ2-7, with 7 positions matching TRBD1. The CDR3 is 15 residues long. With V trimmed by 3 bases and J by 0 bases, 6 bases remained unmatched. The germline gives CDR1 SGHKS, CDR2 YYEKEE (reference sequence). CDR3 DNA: TGTGCCAGCAGCTCCTGGGACAGCCTCTCCTACGAGCAGTACTTC. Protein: CASSSWDSLSYEQYF.

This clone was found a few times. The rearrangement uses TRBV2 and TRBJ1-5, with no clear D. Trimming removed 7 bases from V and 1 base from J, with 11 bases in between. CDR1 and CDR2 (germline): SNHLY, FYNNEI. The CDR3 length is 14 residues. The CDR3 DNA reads TGTGCCAGCACACCGATGGGGAGCAATCAGCCCCAGCATTTT. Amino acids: CASTPMGSNQPQHF.

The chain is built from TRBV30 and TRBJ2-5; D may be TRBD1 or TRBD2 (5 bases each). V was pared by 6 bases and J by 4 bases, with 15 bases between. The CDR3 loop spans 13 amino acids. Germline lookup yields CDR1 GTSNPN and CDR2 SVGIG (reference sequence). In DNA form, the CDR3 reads TGTGCCTGCACCCGGGACCAGTTAGAGACCCAGTACTTC. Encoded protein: CACTRDQLETQYF.

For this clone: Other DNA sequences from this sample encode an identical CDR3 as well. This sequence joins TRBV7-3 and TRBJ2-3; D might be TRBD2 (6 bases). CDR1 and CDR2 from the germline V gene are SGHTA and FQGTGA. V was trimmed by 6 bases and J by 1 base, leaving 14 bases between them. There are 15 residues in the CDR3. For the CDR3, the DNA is TGTGCCAGCAGTCCGGGGACGGGGGGCACAGATACGCAGTATTTT. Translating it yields CASSPGTGGTDTQYF.